This TCR beta chain was obtained from a study of PD-1 blockade in classical Hodgkin lymphoma. This clone was seen more than once but under ten times. What it binds is not known. The time point was: cycle 4 day 1 (C4D1), after less than 7 weeks of nivolumab. Each patient's relapse followed autologous stem cell transplantation, and brentuximab vedotin exposure varied. After thawing, PBMCs were subjected to magnetic negative selection to isolate CD8+ T cells. Produced via immunoSEQ multiplex PCR; TCRdb's table is partial and in-frame only. The profile shows 2,500 to 3,000 clones, about 70% of them singletons. Study-wide results and limits: Exclusion was applied to patients who started nivolumab under 1 year after ASCT.

Per germline, CDR1 SGHAT and CDR2 FQDESV (reference sequence). Trimming removed 6 bases from V and 7 bases from J; junction bases left unmatched: 10. This CDR3 is 15 amino acids long. This sequence was found in a human donor with classical Hodgkin lymphoma. The chain carries TRBV11-1 and TRBJ1-4, with 8 positions matching TRBD1. The specimen was CD8+ T cells from blood, collected before the fourth cycle of nivolumab. The CDR3 coding sequence is TGTGCCAGCAGACAGCAGGGGGCGACTGGTGAAAAACTGTTTTTT. It encodes CASRQQGATGEKLFF.